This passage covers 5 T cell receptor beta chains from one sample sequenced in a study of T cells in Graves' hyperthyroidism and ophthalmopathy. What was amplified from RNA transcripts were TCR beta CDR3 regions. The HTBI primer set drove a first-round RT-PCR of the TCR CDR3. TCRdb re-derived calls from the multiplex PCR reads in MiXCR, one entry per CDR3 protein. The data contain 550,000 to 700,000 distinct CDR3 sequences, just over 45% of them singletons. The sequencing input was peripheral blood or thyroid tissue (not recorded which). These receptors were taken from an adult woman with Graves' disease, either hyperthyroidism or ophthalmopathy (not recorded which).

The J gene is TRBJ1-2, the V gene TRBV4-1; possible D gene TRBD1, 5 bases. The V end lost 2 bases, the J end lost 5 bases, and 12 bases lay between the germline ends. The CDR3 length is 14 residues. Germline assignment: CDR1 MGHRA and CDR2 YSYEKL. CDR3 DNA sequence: TGCGCCAGCAGCCAAAGGGGCGAAGGTTATGGCTACACCTTC. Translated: CASSQRGEGYGYTF.

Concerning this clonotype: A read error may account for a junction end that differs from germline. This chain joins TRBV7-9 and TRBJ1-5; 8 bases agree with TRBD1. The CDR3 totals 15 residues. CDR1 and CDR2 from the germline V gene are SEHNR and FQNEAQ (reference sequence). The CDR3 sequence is CASSLTGQANQPQHF. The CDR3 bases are TGTGCTAGCAGCTTAACGGGACAGGCTAATCAGCCCCAGCATTTT.

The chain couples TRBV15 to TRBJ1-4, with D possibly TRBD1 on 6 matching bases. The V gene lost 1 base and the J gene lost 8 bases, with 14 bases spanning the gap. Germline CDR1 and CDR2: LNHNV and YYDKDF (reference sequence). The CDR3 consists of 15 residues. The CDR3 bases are TGTGCCACCAGCAGAGCACAGGGATCCGGGGAAAAACTGTTTTTT. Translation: CATSRAQGSGEKLFF.

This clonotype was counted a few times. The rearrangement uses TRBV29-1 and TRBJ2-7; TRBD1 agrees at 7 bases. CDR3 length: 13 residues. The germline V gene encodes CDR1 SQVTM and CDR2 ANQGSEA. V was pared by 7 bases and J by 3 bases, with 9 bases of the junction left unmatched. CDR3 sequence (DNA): TGCAGCGCCGAATTTGACAGGGACTACGAGCAGTACTTC. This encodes CSAEFDRDYEQYF.

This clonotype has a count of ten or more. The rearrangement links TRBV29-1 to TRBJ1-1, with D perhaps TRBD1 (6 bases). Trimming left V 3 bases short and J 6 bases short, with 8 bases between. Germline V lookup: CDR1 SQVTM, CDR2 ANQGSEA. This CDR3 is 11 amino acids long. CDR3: CSVDPGAEAFF. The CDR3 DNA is TGCAGCGTTGACCCAGGGGCTGAAGCTTTCTTT.